The 25 T cell receptor beta chains in this list originate from one sample, sequenced in a study of cytomegalovirus exposure and HLA in healthy donors (dated by TCRdb to about 2017). Preparation of the library involved the immunoSEQ multiplex PCR assay. A mixture of 60 forward primers for TCR Vbeta segments and 13 reverse primers for TCR Jbeta segments was used in the multiplex PCR. Sourced from immuneACCESS, this table was stored by TCRdb with only in-frame sequences that have V and J called. A share of the clones is absent; for the studies checked, an unresolved V gene accounts for under half, and the remainder has no known explanation. This sample has about 140,000 clones in its table, and less than 85% of those were observed once. Roughly 1.9% of the sample goes to the ten largest clones. Sequenced input: PBMCs. The source of these receptors is a man aged 40-55 years in good health and CMV-seronegative.

The V and J genes are TRBV28 and TRBJ2-7; TRBD1 aligns across 8 bases. Germline-derived CDR1 and CDR2 are MDHEN and SYDVKM. This CDR3 has 15 amino acids. After removal of 6 bases from V and 1 base from J, the junction contained 8 bases not matched to a gene. DNA for the CDR3: TGTGCCAGCAGGGAAGGACAGGGTCAATCCTACGAGCAGTACTTC. It specifies CASREGQGQSYEQYF.

V and J are TRBV6-1 and TRBJ1-5, with TRBD1 as a possible D gene (5 bases). This CDR3 spans 16 amino acids. Deletions cut 2 bases from V and 1 base from J, with 12 bases between. From germline, CDR1 is MNHNS and CDR2 SASEGT. CDR3 amino acids: CASSELGLGSNQPQHF. The CDR3 region has the DNA TGTGCCAGCAGTGAATTGGGGCTCGGCAGCAATCAGCCCCAGCATTTT.

This clone was detected a few times. The chain has TRBV10-3 and TRBJ2-7; 7 nucleotides agree with TRBD1. This CDR3 region has 15 residues. CDR1 is ENHRY, CDR2 SYGVKD, per germline. After removal of 6 bases from V and 0 bases from J, the junction contained 8 bases not matched to a gene. The CDR3: CAIRPGTDSSYEQYF. CDR3 coding DNA: TGTGCCATCAGGCCCGGGACAGACAGCTCCTACGAGCAGTACTTC.

This chain uses TRBV5-8 with TRBJ1-4; D is perhaps TRBD1 (6 bases). The CDR3 is made up of 19 amino acids. Between the trimmed V and J ends, which lost 0 bases and 0 bases, there was a span of 18 bases. Germline V gene lookup returns CDR1 SGHTS and CDR2 YDEGEE. CDR3 amino acids: CASSLEDRTVFSTNEKLFF. CDR3 sequence (DNA): TGTGCCAGCAGCTTGGAGGACAGAACCGTATTTTCAACTAATGAAAAACTGTTTTTT. Full variable domain (missing parts from reference TRBV5-8 and TRBJ1-4): EAGVTQSPTHLIKTRGQQATLRCSPISGHTSVYWYQQALGLGLQFLLWYDEGEERNRGNFPPRFSGRQFPNYSSELNVNALELEDSALYLCASSLEDRTVFSTNEKLFFGSGTQLSVL.

This chain connects TRBV11-2 to TRBJ1-4; possibly TRBD1 for D (6 bases). The CDR3 is made up of 16 amino acids. V lost 5 bases and J lost 5, with 18 bases in between. Germline CDR1 and CDR2: SGHAT and FQNNGV. The CDR3 DNA is TGTGCCAGCAGCCTTCACTCCGGGACAAAAAATGAAAAACTGTTTTTT. Translated: CASSLHSGTKNEKLFF. The entire variable domain, with the rest obtained from reference TRBV11-2 and TRBJ1-4, is as follows: EAGVAQSPRYKIIEKRQSVAFWCNPISGHATLYWYQQILGQGPKLLIQFQNNGVVDDSQLPKDRFSAERLKGVDSTLKIQPAKLEDSAVYLCASSLHSGTKNEKLFFGSGTQLSVL.

The CDR3 nucleotides read TGTGCCACCCAGGGGGACGAAAACTATGGCTACACCTTC. Translated: CATQGDENYGYTF. The rearrangement links TRBV15 to TRBJ1-2; 7 bases are shared with TRBD1. CDR1 is LNHNV, CDR2 YYDKDF, per germline (reference sequence). V trimming: 8 bases; J trimming: 2 bases; junction bases outside the gene matches: 5. The CDR3 consists of 13 residues.

The chain links TRBV11-1 to TRBJ2-5, with 7 positions matching TRBD1. The V and J ends lost 5 bases and 4 bases, in that order; junction bases with no gene match: 4. This CDR3 has 13 amino acids. The germline V gene has CDR1 SGHAT and CDR2 FQDESV (reference sequence). Written as DNA, the CDR3 is TGTGCCAGCAGCCGTGACAGGGCAGAGACCCAGTACTTC. Its translation: CASSRDRAETQYF.

This clone came up a few times. The rearrangement links TRBV19 to TRBJ1-1; D is possibly TRBD1 (6 bases). Trimming took off 5 bases at V and 6 bases at J, with 16 bases between the two ends. Germline assignment: CDR1 LNHDA and CDR2 SQIVND (reference sequence). This CDR3 has 14 residues. CDR3 region: CASSAVQGSAEAFF. The CDR3 nucleotides read TGTGCCAGTAGTGCCGTACAGGGATCCGCTGAAGCTTTCTTT.

The V call is TRBV4-1, the J call TRBJ2-3, with 11 bases aligning to TRBD1. Looked up from germline, CDR1 is MGHRA and CDR2 is YSYEKL. The V segment lost 1 base and the J segment 4 bases; nucleotides outside the gene matches: 7. The CDR3 covers 17 residues. The CDR3 coding sequence is TGCGCCAGCAGCCAAGCGAGGGACAGGGGGTCTGCAGATACGCAGTATTTT. As protein: CASSQARDRGSADTQYF.

The rearrangement uses TRBV7-3 and TRBJ1-3; no definite D call. V was trimmed by 1 base and J by 7 bases, leaving 8 bases between them. The CDR3 is made up of 13 amino acids. CDR1 and CDR2 from the germline V gene are SGHTA and FQGTGA. The CDR3 DNA sequence: TGTGCCAGCAGCTTAAACGGGGTTAACACCATATATTTT. Its translation is CASSLNGVNTIYF.

This chain connects TRBV6-5 to TRBJ2-3, with a possible D match to TRBD1 (6 bases). The CDR3 has 14 amino acids. V was cut by 3 bases and J by 2 bases, with 9 bases left in between. Germline V gene sequence: CDR1 MNHEY, CDR2 SVGAGI. CDR3 in amino acids: CASSYGQLTDTQYF. CDR3 nucleotides: TGTGCCAGCAGTTATGGACAGCTCACAGATACGCAGTATTTT.

The rearrangement links TRBV10-3 to TRBJ1-2, with 8 bases lining up with TRBD1. Germline trimming cut 5 bases from V and 6 bases from J; bases unmatched to any gene: 5. The germline CDR1 and CDR2 sequences are ENHRY and SYGVKD. The CDR3 contains 13 residues. CDR3 residues: CAISTQGADGYTF. DNA for the CDR3: TGTGCCATCAGTACCCAGGGGGCCGATGGCTACACCTTC.

The rearrangement uses TRBV6-1 and TRBJ2-7; possibly TRBD2 for D (5 bases). This CDR3 has 11 amino acids. V lost 7 bases and J lost 6, with 10 bases in between. Germline V CDR1 and CDR2: MNHNS, SASEGT. The chain's CDR3 is CASTGVGEQYF. The CDR3 DNA sequence: TGTGCCAGCACCGGGGTGGGCGAGCAGTACTTC.

This rearrangement joins TRBV6-1 to TRBJ2-7; 8 bases agree with TRBD1. After removal of 5 bases from V and 0 bases from J, the junction contained 6 bases not matched to a gene. Germline CDR1 MNHNS, CDR2 SASEGT. The CDR3 covers 15 residues. In DNA, the CDR3 is TGTGCCAGCAGTATAACCGGGACAGGCTCCTACGAGCAGTACTTC. Protein product: CASSITGTGSYEQYF.

The V and J genes are TRBV7-9 and TRBJ2-1; TRBD2 aligns across 10 bases. Per the germline V gene, CDR1 is SEHNR and CDR2 is FQNEAQ (reference sequence). The CDR3 is 15 amino acids. V was pared by 4 bases and J by 8 bases, with 8 bases of the junction left unmatched. The CDR3 region is CASSSLAGEVDEQFF. In DNA, the CDR3 is TGTGCCAGCAGCTCTCTAGCGGGAGAAGTGGATGAGCAGTTCTTC.

The CDR3 DNA follows: TGTGCCAGCAGCCTGGGACAGAATGAAGAGACCCAGTACTTC. Protein sequence: CASSLGQNEETQYF. The chain is built from TRBV11-3 and TRBJ2-5; 7 bases fit TRBD1. This CDR3 region has 14 residues. J was trimmed by 3 bases and V by 5 bases; bases with no gene match: 6. Germline loops: CDR1 SGHNT, CDR2 YENEEA.

This clone appeared a few times. This sequence joins TRBV23-1 and TRBJ2-3, with TRBD2 identical over 7 bases. TRBV23-1 carries the ORF label, with uncertain function. The junction had 3 bases not matched to a gene; V was cut back by 0 bases and J by 0 bases. CDR3 length: 16 residues. This chain's CDR3 is CASSQSPSGSTDTQYF. CDR3 sequence (DNA): TGCGCCAGCAGTCAATCGCCTAGCGGTAGCACAGATACGCAGTATTTT.

J is TRBJ1-6 and V is TRBV5-1; D is possibly TRBD1 (6 bases). V was trimmed by 5 bases and J by 0 bases, leaving 18 bases between them. The CDR3 sequence is 18 residues long. CDR1 is SGHRS and CDR2 is YFSETQ in the germline V gene. CDR3 protein: CASSKGGQGSSYNSPLHF. Here the CDR3 DNA reads TGCGCCAGCAGTAAAGGTGGGCAGGGGAGCTCCTATAATTCACCCCTCCACTTT.

Comments on this clone: Within the sample, other DNA sequences also encode this same CDR3. The rearrangement uses TRBV29-1 and TRBJ1-2; possibly TRBD1 for D (5 bases). Trimming removed 4 bases at V and 1 base at J, with 10 bases between. The CDR3 runs 13 residues. The germline V gene encodes CDR1 SQVTM and CDR2 ANQGSEA. In DNA form, the CDR3 reads TGCAGCGTTGTTCAGGGAGGTAACTATGGCTACACCTTC. Protein sequence: CSVVQGGNYGYTF.

This clone has just a few counts. The chain recombines TRBV2 with TRBJ1-6; D is unclear. Germline values: CDR1 SNHLY, CDR2 FYNNEI. This CDR3 is 14 amino acids long. V lost 6 bases to trimming and J lost 9 bases, with 15 bases between them. For the CDR3, the DNA is TGTGCCAGCAGAGAGGGAACTATCGGTTCACCCCTCCACTTT. This translates into CASREGTIGSPLHF.

The chain is built from TRBV19 and TRBJ1-2; a possible D gene is TRBD1 (5 bases). Germline CDR1 is LNHDA and CDR2 is SQIVND (reference sequence). Trimming took 4 bases from V and 6 from J, leaving 21 bases between them. The CDR3 consists of 16 residues. The CDR3 bases are TGTGCCAGTAGTACGCCCCCGATTGGCAGGGTGAATGGCTACACCTTC. This translates into CASSTPPIGRVNGYTF.

V gene TRBV28 combines with J gene TRBJ1-1; 9 positions match TRBD1. After removal of 3 bases from V and 9 bases from J, the junction contained 8 bases not matched to a gene. This CDR3 region has 14 residues. Germline V gene sequence: CDR1 MDHEN, CDR2 SYDVKM. Here the CDR3 DNA reads TGTGCCAGCAGTTTGGCAGGAGGGACAGGGAAAGCTTTCTTT. It is translated as CASSLAGGTGKAFF. Combining the CDR3 with reference TRBV28 and TRBJ1-1 gives the whole variable domain DVKVTQSSRYLVKRTGEKVFLECVQDMDHENMFWYRQDPGLGLRLIYFSYDVKMKEKGDIPEGYSVSREKKERFSLILESASTNQTSMYLCASSLAGGTGKAFFGQGTRLTVV.

About this clone: The same CDR3 can be traced to other DNA sequences in this sample. The V and J genes are TRBV30 and TRBJ2-5; no reliable D call. Between the trimmed V and J ends, which lost 3 bases and 2 bases, there was a span of 7 bases. CDR3 length equals 12 residues. The germline V gene has CDR1 GTSNPN and CDR2 SVGIG (reference sequence). CDR3 amino acids: CAWRGLQETQYF. In nucleotides, the CDR3 is TGTGCCTGGAGGGGCCTACAAGAGACCCAGTACTTC.

V gene TRBV4-3 combines with J gene TRBJ1-2, with unresolved D. The ends were cut back, 0 bases at V and 5 bases at J, with 7 bases in the middle. The CDR3 extends over 13 amino acids. Germline CDR1 LGHNA, CDR2 YSLEER. The DNA of the CDR3 is TGCGCCAGCAGCCAAGATTTCAGTTATGGCTACACCTTC. It encodes CASSQDFSYGYTF.

The chain couples TRBV6-5 to TRBJ2-7; 8 bases map to TRBD2. V gave up 2 bases and J gave up 0 bases; unmatched junction bases: 3. CDR1 is MNHEY and CDR2 is SVGAGI in the germline V gene. CDR3 length equals 15 residues. CDR3 region: CASSYTGGNSYEQYF. The CDR3 DNA follows: TGTGCCAGCAGTTACACGGGGGGGAACTCCTACGAGCAGTACTTC.